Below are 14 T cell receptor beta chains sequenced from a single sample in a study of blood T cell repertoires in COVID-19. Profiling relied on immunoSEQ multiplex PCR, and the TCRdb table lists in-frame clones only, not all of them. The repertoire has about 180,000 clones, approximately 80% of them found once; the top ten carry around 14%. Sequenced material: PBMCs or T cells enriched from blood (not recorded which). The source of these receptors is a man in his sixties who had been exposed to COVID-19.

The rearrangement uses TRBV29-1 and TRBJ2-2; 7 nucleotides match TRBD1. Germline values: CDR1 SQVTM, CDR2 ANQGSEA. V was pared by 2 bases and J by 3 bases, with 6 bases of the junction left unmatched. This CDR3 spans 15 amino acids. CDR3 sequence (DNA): TGCAGCGTTGAAATACAGGGGTCCTACACCGGGGAGCTGTTTTTT. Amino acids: CSVEIQGSYTGELFF.

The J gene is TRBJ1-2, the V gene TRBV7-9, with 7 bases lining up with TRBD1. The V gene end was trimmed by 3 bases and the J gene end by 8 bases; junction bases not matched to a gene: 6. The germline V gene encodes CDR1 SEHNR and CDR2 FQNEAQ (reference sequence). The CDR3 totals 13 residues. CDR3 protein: CASSLETGNGYTF. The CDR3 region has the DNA TGTGCCAGCAGCTTGGAGACAGGGAACGGCTACACCTTC.

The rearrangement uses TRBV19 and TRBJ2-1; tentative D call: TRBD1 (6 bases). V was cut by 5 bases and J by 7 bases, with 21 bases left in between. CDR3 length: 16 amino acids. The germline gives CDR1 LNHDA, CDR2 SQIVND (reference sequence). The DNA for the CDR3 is TGTGCCAGTAGTTCTCCCTCGGCAGGGGCCGTTAATGAGCAGTTCTTC. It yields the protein CASSSPSAGAVNEQFF.

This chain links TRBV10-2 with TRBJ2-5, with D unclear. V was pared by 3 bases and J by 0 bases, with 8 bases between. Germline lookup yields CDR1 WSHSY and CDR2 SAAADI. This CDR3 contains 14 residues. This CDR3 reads CASSEASDQETQYF. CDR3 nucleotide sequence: TGCGCCAGCAGTGAAGCGTCAGACCAAGAGACCCAGTACTTC.

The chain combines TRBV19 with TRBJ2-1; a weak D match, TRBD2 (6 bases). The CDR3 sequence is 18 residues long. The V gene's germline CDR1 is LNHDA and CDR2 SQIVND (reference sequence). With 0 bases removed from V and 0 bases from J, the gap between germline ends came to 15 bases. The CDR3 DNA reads TGTGCCAGTAGTATAGATTGGGGGGACTTTGCCTCCTACAATGAGCAGTTCTTC. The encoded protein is CASSIDWGDFASYNEQFF.

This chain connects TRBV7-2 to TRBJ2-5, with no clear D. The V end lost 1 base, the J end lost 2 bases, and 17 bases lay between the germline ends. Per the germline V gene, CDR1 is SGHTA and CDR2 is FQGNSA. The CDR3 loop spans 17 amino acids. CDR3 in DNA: TGTGCCAGCAGCTTAGAGGCAGTAACGGCAGGACAAGAGACCCAGTACTTC. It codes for CASSLEAVTAGQETQYF.

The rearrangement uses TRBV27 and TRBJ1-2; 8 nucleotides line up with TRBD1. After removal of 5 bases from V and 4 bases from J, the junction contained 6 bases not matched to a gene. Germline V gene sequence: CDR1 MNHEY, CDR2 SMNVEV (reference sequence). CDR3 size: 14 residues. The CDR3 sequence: CASSPSGGPYGYTF. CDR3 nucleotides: TGTGCCAGCAGTCCCTCAGGGGGCCCCTATGGCTACACCTTC.

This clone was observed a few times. CDR3 coding DNA: TGTGCCAGCAACGTCGGAGGGGCGAGGAACGAGCAGTACTTC. Amino acids: CASNVGGARNEQYF. The rearrangement uses TRBV7-2 and TRBJ2-7, with D possibly matching TRBD2 (6 bases). Germline V gene sequence: CDR1 SGHTA, CDR2 FQGNSA. This CDR3 has 14 amino acids. The V and J ends lost 7 bases and 5 bases respectively, with 18 bases between them.

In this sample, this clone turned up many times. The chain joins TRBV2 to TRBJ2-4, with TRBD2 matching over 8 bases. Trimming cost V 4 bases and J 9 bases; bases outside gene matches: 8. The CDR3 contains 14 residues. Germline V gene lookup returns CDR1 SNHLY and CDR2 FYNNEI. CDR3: CASSVAAGEGIQYF. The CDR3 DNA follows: TGTGCCAGCAGTGTCGCAGCGGGAGAAGGCATTCAGTACTTC.

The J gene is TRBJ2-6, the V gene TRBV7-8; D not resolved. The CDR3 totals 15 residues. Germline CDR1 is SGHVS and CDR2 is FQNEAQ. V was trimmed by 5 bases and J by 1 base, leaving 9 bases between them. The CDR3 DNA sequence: TGTGCCAGCAGCCGAGACAAGTCTGGGGCCAACGTCCTGACTTTC. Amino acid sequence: CASSRDKSGANVLTF.

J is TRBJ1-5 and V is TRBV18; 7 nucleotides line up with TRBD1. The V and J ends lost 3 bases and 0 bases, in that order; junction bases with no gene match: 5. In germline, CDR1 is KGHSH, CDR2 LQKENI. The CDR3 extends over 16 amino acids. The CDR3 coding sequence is TGTGCCAGCTCACCCTCGGACAGGAATAGCAATCAGCCCCAGCATTTT. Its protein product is CASSPSDRNSNQPQHF.

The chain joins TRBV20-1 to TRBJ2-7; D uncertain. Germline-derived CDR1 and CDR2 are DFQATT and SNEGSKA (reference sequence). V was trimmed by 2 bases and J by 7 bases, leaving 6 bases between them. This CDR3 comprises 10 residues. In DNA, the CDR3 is TGCAGTGCTAGACAGGTAGAGCAGTACTTC. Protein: CSARQVEQYF.

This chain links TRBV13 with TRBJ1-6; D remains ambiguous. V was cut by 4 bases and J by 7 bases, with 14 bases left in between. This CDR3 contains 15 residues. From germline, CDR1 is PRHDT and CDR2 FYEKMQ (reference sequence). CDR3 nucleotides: TGTGCCAGCAGCTCGCGCGAACAGCTCAATTCACCCCTCCACTTT. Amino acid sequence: CASSSREQLNSPLHF.

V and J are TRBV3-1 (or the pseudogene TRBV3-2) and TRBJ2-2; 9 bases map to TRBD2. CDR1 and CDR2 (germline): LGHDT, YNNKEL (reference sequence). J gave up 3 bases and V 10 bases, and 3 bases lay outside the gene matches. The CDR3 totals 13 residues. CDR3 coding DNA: TGTGCCACCGAGCGGGAGGACACCGGGGAGCTGTTTTTT. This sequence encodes CATEREDTGELFF.